The clone carrying this TCR beta chain has just a few counts. The data derive from a study of T cells in Graves' hyperthyroidism and ophthalmopathy. Amplification yielded TCR beta CDR3 regions, with RNA transcripts as the source. With the HTBI primer set, the TCR CDR3 went through a first round of RT-PCR. Using its own MiXCR run on the multiplex PCR reads, TCRdb lists one record per CDR3 protein. The table shows about 640,000 distinct CDR3 sequences, with around 20% occurring only once. V lost 3 bases to trimming and J lost 5 bases; unmatched junction nucleotides: 5. The CDR3 length is 16 residues. Germline CDR1 and CDR2: KGHSH and LQKENI.

The rearrangement joins TRBV18 to TRBJ2-1, with 12 bases identical to TRBD2. The clonotype was recovered from a man under 40 with Graves' ophthalmopathy. What was sequenced was blood. The DNA of the CDR3 is TGTGCCAGCTCACCCTTGGGACTAGCGGGTAACAATGAGCAGTTCTTC. Amino acids: CASSPLGLAGNNEQFF. The variable domain in full, with the rest retrieved from reference TRBV18 and TRBJ2-1, is NAGVMQNPRHLVRRRGQEARLRCSPMKGHSHVYWYRQLPEEGLKFMVYLQKENIIDESGMPKERFSAEFPKEGPSILRIQQVVRGDSAAYFCASSPLGLAGNNEQFFGPGTRLTVL.